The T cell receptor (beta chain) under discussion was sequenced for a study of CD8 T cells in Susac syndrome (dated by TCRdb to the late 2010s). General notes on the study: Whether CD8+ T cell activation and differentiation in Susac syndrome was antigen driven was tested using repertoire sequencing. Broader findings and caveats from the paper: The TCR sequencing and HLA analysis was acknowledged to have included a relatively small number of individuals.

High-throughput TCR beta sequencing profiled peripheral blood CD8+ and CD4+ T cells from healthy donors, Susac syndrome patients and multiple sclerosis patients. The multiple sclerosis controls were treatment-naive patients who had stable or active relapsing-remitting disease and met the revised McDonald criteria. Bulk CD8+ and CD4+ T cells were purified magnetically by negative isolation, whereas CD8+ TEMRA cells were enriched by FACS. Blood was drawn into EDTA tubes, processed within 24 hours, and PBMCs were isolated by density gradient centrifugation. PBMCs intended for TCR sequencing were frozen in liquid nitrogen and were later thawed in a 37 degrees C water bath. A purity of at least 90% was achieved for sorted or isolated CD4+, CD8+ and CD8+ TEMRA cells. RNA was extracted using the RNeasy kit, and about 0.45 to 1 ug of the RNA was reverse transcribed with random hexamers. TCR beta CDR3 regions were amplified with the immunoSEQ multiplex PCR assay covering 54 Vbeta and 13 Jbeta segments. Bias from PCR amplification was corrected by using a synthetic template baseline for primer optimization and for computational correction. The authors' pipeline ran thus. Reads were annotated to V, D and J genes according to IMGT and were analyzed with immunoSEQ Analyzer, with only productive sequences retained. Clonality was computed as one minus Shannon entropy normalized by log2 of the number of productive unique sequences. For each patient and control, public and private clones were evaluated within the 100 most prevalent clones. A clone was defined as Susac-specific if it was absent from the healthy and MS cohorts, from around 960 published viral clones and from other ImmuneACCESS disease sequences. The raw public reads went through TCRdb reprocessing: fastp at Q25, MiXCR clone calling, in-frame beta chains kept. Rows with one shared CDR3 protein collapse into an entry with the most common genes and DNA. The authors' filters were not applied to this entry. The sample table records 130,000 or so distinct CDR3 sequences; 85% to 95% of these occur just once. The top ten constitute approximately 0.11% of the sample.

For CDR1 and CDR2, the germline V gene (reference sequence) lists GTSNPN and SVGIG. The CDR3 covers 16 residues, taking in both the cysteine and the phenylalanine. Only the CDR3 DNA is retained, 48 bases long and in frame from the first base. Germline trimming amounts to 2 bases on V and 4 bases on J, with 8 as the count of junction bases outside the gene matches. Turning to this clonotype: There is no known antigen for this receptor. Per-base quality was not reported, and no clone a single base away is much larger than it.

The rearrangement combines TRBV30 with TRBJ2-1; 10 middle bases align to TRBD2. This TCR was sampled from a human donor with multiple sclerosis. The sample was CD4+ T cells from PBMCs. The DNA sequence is TGTGCCTGGAGTCCTCGGGGGGGACTAGCGTACAATGAGCAGTTCTTC. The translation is CAWSPRGGLAYNEQFF. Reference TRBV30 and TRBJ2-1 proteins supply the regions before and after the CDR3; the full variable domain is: SQTIHQWPATLVQPVGSPLSLECTVEGTSNPNLYWYRQAAGRGLQLLFYSVGIGQISSEVPQNLSASRPQDRQFILSSKKLLLSDSGFYLCAWSPRGGLAYNEQFFGPGTRLTVL.